This T cell receptor (beta chain) was found in a study of post-analysis software for immune sequencing data. Study-wide results and limits: Among 4 or 5 TRBV segments more frequent in patients than controls were TRBV5-6, TRBV5-1 and TRBV20-1.

Prepared TCR beta cDNA libraries contained unique molecular identifiers. TCRdb independently ran MiXCR on the PCR reads; one entry per CDR3 protein. This table has approximately 660,000 distinct CDR3 sequences, more than 50% appearing once. A remark on this clonotype: Its antigen is not identified.

Trimming took 4 bases from V and 6 from J, leaving 12 bases between them. Looked up from germline, CDR1 is SGDLS and CDR2 is YYNGEE. This CDR3 has 13 residues. Sequenced: blood. The rearrangement joins TRBV9 to TRBJ2-3, with unresolved D. This clonotype was obtained from a girl aged 2 to 9 with multiple sclerosis. The CDR3 region is CASSPPSLDTQYF. The CDR3 DNA sequence: TGTGCCAGCAGCCCCCCCTCCCTCGATACGCAGTATTTT.